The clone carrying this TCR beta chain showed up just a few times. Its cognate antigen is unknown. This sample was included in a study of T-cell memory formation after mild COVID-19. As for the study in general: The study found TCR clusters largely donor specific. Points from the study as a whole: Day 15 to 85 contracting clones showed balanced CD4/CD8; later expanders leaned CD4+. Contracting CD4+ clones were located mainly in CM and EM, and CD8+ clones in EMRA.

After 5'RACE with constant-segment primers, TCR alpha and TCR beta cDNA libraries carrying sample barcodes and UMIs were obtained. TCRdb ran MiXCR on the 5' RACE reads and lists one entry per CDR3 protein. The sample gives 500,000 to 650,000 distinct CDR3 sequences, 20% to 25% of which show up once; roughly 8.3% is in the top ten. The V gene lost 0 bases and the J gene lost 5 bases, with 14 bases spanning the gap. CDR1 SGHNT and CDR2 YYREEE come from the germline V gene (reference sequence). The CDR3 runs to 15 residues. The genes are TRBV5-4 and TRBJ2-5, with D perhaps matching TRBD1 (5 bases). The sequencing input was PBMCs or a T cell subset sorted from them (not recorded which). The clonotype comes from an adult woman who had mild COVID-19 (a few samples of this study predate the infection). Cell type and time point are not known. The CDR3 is CASSLASGFSETQYF. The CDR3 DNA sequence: TGTGCCAGCAGCTTGGCCTCAGGGTTTAGTGAGACCCAGTACTTC.